This TCR beta chain was obtained from a study of OX40 agonist ivuxolimab in advanced cancers. Whole-study context: The dose of intravenous ivuxolimab that patients received every 2 weeks ranged from 0.01 to 10 mg/kg. Three patients got partial responses; one had hepatocellular carcinoma and two had cutaneous melanoma.

The CDR3 contains 15 residues. Losses at the gene ends were 4 bases for V and 5 bases for J; bases not matched to a gene: 4. The V gene's germline CDR1 is SGHTA and CDR2 FQGNSA. Assay used: immunoSEQ multiplex PCR; TCRdb lists only in-frame clones, some missing. The table lists some 70,000 clones, around 80% of them singletons. This clone is a singleton in its sample. This sequence was found in an adult with an advanced solid tumor such as melanoma, head and neck, liver or kidney cancer. The chain recombines TRBV7-2 with TRBJ2-3; TRBD2 aligns across 12 bases. This specimen was CD4+ or CD8+ T cells sorted from blood, taken in a trial of the OX40 agonist ivuxolimab. CDR3 nucleotides: TGTGCCAGCAGCTCGACTAGCGGGAGTGTAGATACGCAGTATTTT. Residues: CASSSTSGSVDTQYF.